A selection of T cell receptor beta chains follows, all from one sample in a study of blood T cells in healthy people across ages. MiXCR was run by TCRdb on the 5' RACE reads, yielding one entry per CDR3 protein. This table has 1.8 million or so distinct CDR3 sequences, roughly two fifths appearing once. The material sequenced was blood. The receptors derive from a human donor in good health. CDR3s include the opening cysteine and the closing phenylalanine or tryptophan. A D gene is named only where the DNA matches it firmly. Where a row states a size, it is once, few, many or the class of an expanded clone; other rows omit it.

d_gene: -
v_gene: TRBV6-5
j_gene: TRBJ2-3
abundance: few
CDR3aa: CASSYRGRGRQYF
CDR3nt: TGTGCCAGCAGTTATCGTGGAAGGGGAAGACAGTATTTT

d_gene: TRBD1
v_gene: TRBV20-1
j_gene: TRBJ1-5
abundance: few
CDR3aa: CSATRDRGYQPQHF
CDR3nt: TGCAGTGCTACCAGAGACAGGGGGTATCAGCCCCAGCATTTT

d_gene: -
v_gene: TRBV25-1
j_gene: TRBJ2-7
abundance: -
CDR3aa: CASQAETYEQYF
CDR3nt: TGTGCCAGCCAGGCCGAAACCTACGAGCAGTACTTC

d_gene: -
v_gene: TRBV4-3
j_gene: TRBJ1-2
abundance: -
CDR3aa: CASSQDSRNRGYTF
CDR3nt: TGCGCCAGCAGCCAAGATTCGCGTAACAGGGGCTACACCTTC

d_gene: TRBD1
v_gene: TRBV24-1
j_gene: TRBJ1-1
abundance: -
CDR3aa: CATSDTGTGGTEAFF
CDR3nt: TGTGCCACCAGTGACACCGGGACAGGGGGCACTGAAGCTTTCTTT

d_gene: TRBD2
v_gene: TRBV7-9
j_gene: TRBJ2-7
abundance: -
CDR3aa: CASSFNAGDSYNEQYF
CDR3nt: TGTGCCAGCAGCTTTAATGCGGGGGACTCCTACAATGAGCAGTACTTC

d_gene: -
v_gene: TRBV7-6
j_gene: TRBJ1-4
abundance: -
CDR3aa: CASSTRVGNEKLFF
CDR3nt: TGTGCCAGCAGCACACGGGTCGGGAATGAAAAACTGTTTTTT

d_gene: TRBD2
v_gene: TRBV7-2
j_gene: TRBJ2-3
abundance: few
CDR3aa: CASSLSASGGADTQYF
CDR3nt: TGTGCCAGCAGCTTATCGGCTAGCGGCGGGGCAGATACGCAGTATTTT

d_gene: -
v_gene: TRBV5-5
j_gene: TRBJ1-1
abundance: -
CDR3aa: CVSSLYGTSRDTEAFF
CDR3nt: TGTGTCAGCAGCTTGTACGGGACCTCCCGGGACACTGAAGCTTTCTTT

d_gene: TRBD2
v_gene: TRBV11-2
j_gene: TRBJ2-5
abundance: -
CDR3aa: CASSLTSGGLSGQETQYF
CDR3nt: TGTGCCAGCAGCCTGACTAGCGGGGGATTATCGGGCCAAGAGACCCAGTACTTC

d_gene: TRBD2
v_gene: TRBV12-3/TRBV12-4
j_gene: TRBJ2-1
abundance: -
CDR3aa: CASSLASGGNEQFF
CDR3nt: TGTGCCAGCAGTTTGGCTAGCGGGGGAAATGAGCAGTTCTTC

d_gene: TRBD1
v_gene: TRBV7-2
j_gene: TRBJ1-2
abundance: -
CDR3aa: CASSPYNRGNGYTF
CDR3nt: TGTGCCAGCAGCCCCTACAACAGGGGTAATGGCTACACCTTC

d_gene: -
v_gene: TRBV7-6
j_gene: TRBJ2-7
abundance: few
CDR3aa: CASSHDTGRDEQYF
CDR3nt: TGTGCCAGCAGCCACGACACCGGGCGGGACGAGCAGTACTTC

d_gene: TRBD1
v_gene: TRBV10-3
j_gene: TRBJ2-5
abundance: -
CDR3aa: CAISPDRGTQETQYF
CDR3nt: TGTGCCATCAGTCCGGACAGGGGGACACAAGAGACCCAGTACTTC

d_gene: TRBD2
v_gene: TRBV7-2
j_gene: TRBJ2-7
abundance: few
CDR3aa: CASSIAGWSSYEQYF
CDR3nt: TGTGCCAGCAGTATAGCGGGGTGGAGCTCCTACGAGCAGTACTTC

d_gene: -
v_gene: TRBV7-9
j_gene: TRBJ1-5
abundance: -
CDR3aa: CASTPGSHSNQPQHF
CDR3nt: TGTGCCAGCACCCCAGGGTCACATAGCAATCAGCCCCAGCATTTT

d_gene: -
v_gene: TRBV7-9
j_gene: TRBJ2-1
abundance: -
CDR3aa: CASGDYQSSAHNEQFF
CDR3nt: TGTGCCAGCGGCGACTACCAGTCTAGCGCGCACAATGAGCAGTTCTTC

d_gene: TRBD1
v_gene: TRBV20-1
j_gene: TRBJ2-3
abundance: -
CDR3aa: CSARRQGVTDTQYF
CDR3nt: TGCAGTGCTAGAAGACAGGGGGTCACAGATACGCAGTATTTT

d_gene: -
v_gene: TRBV7-2
j_gene: TRBJ1-2
abundance: few
CDR3aa: CASGASLNYGYTF
CDR3nt: TGTGCCAGCGGGGCCTCTCTTAACTATGGCTACACCTTC

d_gene: -
v_gene: TRBV29-1
j_gene: TRBJ2-2
abundance: -
CDR3aa: CSASGWTGELFF
CDR3nt: TGCAGCGCGTCAGGCTGGACCGGGGAGCTGTTTTTT

d_gene: TRBD1
v_gene: TRBV3-1
j_gene: TRBJ1-1
abundance: -
CDR3aa: CASSQRTGRPRSTEAFF
CDR3nt: TGTGCCAGCAGCCAACGGACAGGGAGGCCCCGATCCACTGAAGCTTTCTTT

d_gene: TRBD1
v_gene: TRBV7-2
j_gene: TRBJ2-7
abundance: many
CDR3aa: CASSLVGQGSYEQYF
CDR3nt: TGTGCCAGCAGCTTGGTGGGACAGGGTTCCTACGAGCAGTACTTC

d_gene: TRBD1
v_gene: TRBV7-9
j_gene: TRBJ1-2
abundance: -
CDR3aa: CASSRTGGRSNYGYTF
CDR3nt: TGTGCCAGCAGCAGGACAGGGGGAAGGTCTAACTATGGCTACACCTTC

d_gene: TRBD2
v_gene: TRBV5-1
j_gene: TRBJ2-1
abundance: -
CDR3aa: CASSLAREVRINEQFF
CDR3nt: TGCGCCAGCAGCTTGGCGCGGGAGGTGCGGATCAATGAGCAGTTCTTC

d_gene: TRBD1
v_gene: TRBV3-1
j_gene: TRBJ2-3
abundance: -
CDR3aa: CASSPGQAQGPHTDTQYF
CDR3nt: TGTGCCAGCAGCCCAGGACAGGCCCAAGGGCCTCACACAGATACGCAGTATTTT

d_gene: TRBD2
v_gene: TRBV5-1
j_gene: TRBJ2-1
abundance: -
CDR3aa: CASSLSSGGAYEQFF
CDR3nt: TGCGCCAGCAGCTTGTCTAGCGGGGGGGCCTATGAGCAGTTCTTC

d_gene: TRBD2
v_gene: TRBV9
j_gene: TRBJ2-7
abundance: -
CDR3aa: CASSVATGGHNEQYF
CDR3nt: TGTGCCAGCAGCGTAGCTACGGGGGGGCACAACGAGCAGTACTTC

d_gene: -
v_gene: TRBV10-3
j_gene: TRBJ2-7
abundance: -
CDR3aa: CAISESKGGDPYEQYF
CDR3nt: TGTGCCATCAGCGAGTCGAAGGGGGGAGACCCCTACGAGCAGTACTTC

d_gene: -
v_gene: TRBV12-3/TRBV12-4
j_gene: TRBJ1-2
abundance: -
CDR3aa: CASSLIGHFFGYTF
CDR3nt: TGTGCCAGCAGTTTAATAGGACACTTTTTCGGCTACACCTTC